This T cell receptor beta chain was documented in a study of monozygotic twins with inflammatory bowel disease. TCRdb derives one entry per CDR3 protein from the 5' RACE reads, leaving out DNA. The sample totals roughly 100,000 distinct CDR3 sequences. The CDR3 length is 14 residues. The TCR sequence derives from a human donor with ulcerative colitis or Crohn's disease, or a healthy co-twin of an affected twin (not recorded which). The chain recombines TRBV12-3 or TRBV12-4 with TRBJ2-7; TCRdb's D call, TRBD1, is unchecked because there is no DNA. The sample taken for sequencing was blood. CDR3 region: CASSLARGAYEQYF.